This TCR beta chain emerged from a study of CD8+CD57+ T cells in acquired aplastic anemia. Looking at the study overall: Mean DNA quantity obtained from sorted CD4+ and CD8+ cells was approximately 3 ug.

The V gene lost 1 base and the J gene lost 0 bases, with 12 bases spanning the gap. CDR3 size: 16 residues. CDR1 and CDR2 (germline): MGHRA, YSYEKL. This clonotype was detected many times. The TCR beta profiling, which covered VDJ combination and CDR3 sequence, was carried out using genomic DNA as the template. TCRdb reprocessed the reads via MiXCR and lists one record per CDR3 protein. The sample lists about 160,000 distinct CDR3 sequences, approximately 40% occurring once. This sequence joins TRBV4-1 and TRBJ1-1; D uncertain. Sequencing was carried out using sorted CD4+, CD8+, or CD8+CD57+ T cells (not recorded which) from PBMCs. The sequence was obtained from a human donor in good health. CDR3 amino acids: CASSQVGKQLNTEAFF. The CDR3 DNA reads as TGCGCCAGCAGCCAAGTAGGAAAACAGTTGAACACTGAAGCTTTCTTT.